The clone carrying this T cell receptor (beta chain) has only a few counts. The antigen is undetermined. The data are from a study of T-cell memory formation after mild COVID-19. Study context: Across donors, TCR clusters were largely donor specific.

V was trimmed by 2 bases and J by 0 bases, leaving 4 bases between them. The CDR3 loop spans 13 amino acids. Germline values: CDR1 MNHEY, CDR2 SMNVEV (reference sequence). Employing constant-segment primers, 5'RACE generated TCR alpha and TCR beta cDNA libraries bearing sample barcodes and UMIs. TCRdb reanalysed the 5' RACE reads using MiXCR and keeps one entry per CDR3 protein. This table holds about 430,000 distinct CDR3 sequences, roughly 24% found once. Findings of the study overall: Day 15 to 85 contractors were CD4/CD8 balanced; later expanders leaned CD4+. Day 37-peaking second-wave clones had unconfirmed SARS-CoV-2 specificity.

The chain couples TRBV27 to TRBJ2-5; D is uncertain. The sequence came from an adult woman who had mild COVID-19 (a few samples of this study predate the infection). Cell type and time point are not known. Sequencing input: PBMCs or a T cell subset sorted from them (not recorded which). CDR3 loop: CASSLVHQETQYF. CDR3 in DNA: TGTGCCAGCAGTTTAGTTCACCAAGAGACCCAGTACTTC.